The clone carrying this T cell receptor (beta chain) was observed a few times. What it recognizes is unknown. V lost 5 bases, J lost 1 base, and 21 bases lay in between. CDR1 and CDR2 from the germline V gene are SGHNT and YYREEE (reference sequence). The CDR3 totals 18 residues. TCRdb called the 5' RACE reads again in MiXCR, with one record for every CDR3 protein. The sample shows over 150,000 distinct CDR3 sequences, approximately 6.2% of them seen only once. The data stem from a study of T cells after yellow fever vaccination. Notes on the study in general: A large majority of primary-vaccination clones showed up again after the booster (approximately 95% CD4, around 90% CD8). Faster peaking, at day 5 versus 15, marked a secondary response that was weaker.

The rearrangement uses TRBV5-4 and TRBJ2-2; D tentatively reads TRBD1 or TRBD2 (6 bases each). Specimen: CD4+ T cells sorted from PBMCs, collected on the day of the first yellow fever vaccination. This sequence originates from a young man who received the YFV17D yellow fever vaccine. The CDR3 loop reads CASRAEGGSSLNTGELFF. CDR3 nucleotides: TGTGCCAGCAGGGCAGAGGGGGGATCCTCCCTGAACACCGGGGAGCTGTTTTTT.